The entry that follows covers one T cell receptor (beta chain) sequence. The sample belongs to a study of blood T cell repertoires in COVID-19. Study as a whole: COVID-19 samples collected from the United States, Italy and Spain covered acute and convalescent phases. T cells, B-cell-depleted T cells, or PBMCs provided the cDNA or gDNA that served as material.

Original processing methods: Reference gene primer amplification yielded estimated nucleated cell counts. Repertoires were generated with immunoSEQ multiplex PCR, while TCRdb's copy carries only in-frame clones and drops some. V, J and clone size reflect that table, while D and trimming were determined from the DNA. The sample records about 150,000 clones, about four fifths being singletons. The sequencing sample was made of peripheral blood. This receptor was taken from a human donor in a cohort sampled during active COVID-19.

This chain's CDR3 is CAWSHRFGSNQPQHF. The CDR3, as DNA: TGTGCCTGGAGTCATCGTTTCGGTTCCAATCAGCCCCAGCATTTT. V usage is TRBV30 and J usage is TRBJ1-5; D unclear. Germline CDR1 is GTSNPN and CDR2 is SVGIG (reference sequence). This CDR3 has 15 residues. Trimming shortened V by 2 bases and J by 3 bases, and 14 bases separated the two germline ends.